These 32 T cell receptor beta chains were all obtained from the same sample, sequenced in a study of Graves' ophthalmopathy and Graves' hyperthyroidism. CDR3 regions of TCR beta were amplified from RNA transcripts. First-round RT-PCR used HTBI primers; second-round multiplex PCR followed. TCRdb fed the multiplex PCR reads into MiXCR, producing one record per CDR3 protein. The sample has about half a million distinct CDR3 sequences; around 15% are singletons. The sequenced sample was blood. These receptors originate from a woman in her 30s with Graves' ophthalmopathy.

V gene TRBV28 combines with J gene TRBJ2-7; TRBD2 is a possible D gene (6 bases). This CDR3 spans 14 amino acids. V lost 7 bases and J 2 bases, leaving 15 bases between the germline ends. Germline CDR1 reads MDHEN; CDR2 reads SYDVKM. The CDR3 spells CASKGDRGTYEQYF. DNA of the CDR3: TGTGCCAGCAAAGGGGACCGGGGGACCTACGAGCAGTACTTC.

This clonotype was counted many times. J is TRBJ2-3 and V is TRBV6-1, with TRBD1 as a possible D gene (7 bases). V dropped 3 bases and J dropped 2 bases, with 12 bases sitting between them. Per germline, CDR1 MNHNS and CDR2 SASEGT. This CDR3 contains 15 residues. The DNA for the CDR3 is TGTGCCAGCAGTGAGACAGGGAGGCTCACAGATACGCAGTATTTT. Protein sequence: CASSETGRLTDTQYF.

The J gene is TRBJ2-5, the V gene TRBV28; 10 positions match TRBD2. J gave up 4 bases and V 7 bases, and 6 bases lay outside the gene matches. CDR3 size: 14 residues. Looked up from germline, CDR1 is MDHEN and CDR2 is SYDVKM. The CDR3 sequence is CASISGRGRETQYF. The CDR3 DNA reads as TGTGCCAGCATCAGCGGGAGGGGTCGAGAGACCCAGTACTTC.

The chain links TRBV30 to TRBJ1-1; D is possibly TRBD1 (5 bases). The CDR3 loop spans 13 amino acids. In germline, CDR1 is GTSNPN, CDR2 SVGIG (reference sequence). The V gene lost 5 bases and the J gene lost 1 base, with 11 bases spanning the gap. DNA for the CDR3: TGTGCCTGGGGGGCGGTGAAGAACACTGAAGCTTTCTTT. Translated: CAWGAVKNTEAFF.

This clonotype was counted many times. This rearrangement joins TRBV4-1 to TRBJ2-2; tentatively, D is TRBD1 (5 bases). V shed 0 bases and J shed 3 bases, with 8 bases lying between them. Looked up from germline, CDR1 is MGHRA and CDR2 is YSYEKL. The CDR3 length is 15 residues. The CDR3 DNA reads as TGCGCCAGCAGCCAAGATGCAGGGTACACCGGGGAGCTGTTTTTT. Protein sequence: CASSQDAGYTGELFF.

This clonotype was found many times. V usage is TRBV12-3 or TRBV12-4 and J usage is TRBJ2-3; D unresolved. The CDR3 extends over 15 amino acids. V was clipped by 7 bases and J by 5 bases, with 19 bases between them. The CDR3 DNA sequence: TGTGCCAGCACCCTCAGAGGCCAGAATCGAGATACGCAGTATTTT. Translated: CASTLRGQNRDTQYF.

This clonotype came up many times. The chain has TRBV11-2 and TRBJ2-2; D tentatively reads TRBD1 or TRBD2 (5 bases each). CDR1 is SGHAT and CDR2 is FQNNGV in the germline V gene. V lost 2 bases and J lost 4, with 14 bases in between. The CDR3 has 16 residues. The DNA of the CDR3 is TGTGCCAGCAGCTTACAAGTGGGGACGGCCACCGGGGAGCTGTTTTTT. It encodes CASSLQVGTATGELFF.

The gene calls are TRBV5-1 and TRBJ1-2, with D tentatively TRBD1 (5 bases). CDR1 is SGHRS and CDR2 is YFSETQ in the germline V gene. The germline V and J ends were trimmed by 4 bases and 5 bases, with 21 bases remaining between them. The CDR3 spans 16 residues. The CDR3 nucleotides are TGCGCCAGCAGCAACCGGGACGTTGCCCCTATATATGGCTACACCTTC. Translated, it gives CASSNRDVAPIYGYTF.

This clonotype came up many times. This chain joins TRBV2 and TRBJ2-5, with TRBD2 matching over 9 bases. The CDR3 is made up of 16 amino acids. Germline loops: CDR1 SNHLY, CDR2 FYNNEI. The V segment lost 4 bases and the J segment 4 bases; nucleotides outside the gene matches: 10. CDR3 bases: TGTGCCAGCAGTGGGGCGGGAGGGCCCGAAAGAGAGACCCAGTACTTC. Its protein product is CASSGAGGPERETQYF.

This clonotype was counted ten times or more. The chain links TRBV2 to TRBJ1-1; 7 bases line up with TRBD1. Trimming took 1 base from V and 1 from J; bases not matched to a gene: 3. The CDR3 has 15 residues. CDR1 SNHLY and CDR2 FYNNEI come from the germline V gene. CDR3 sequence: CASSEEQGPNTEAFF. The CDR3 DNA sequence: TGTGCCAGCAGTGAAGAACAGGGGCCGAACACTGAAGCTTTCTTT.

The chain has TRBV19 and TRBJ2-1; the D gene could be TRBD1 or TRBD2 (6 bases each). The CDR3 extends over 14 amino acids. Trimming removed 7 bases from V and 0 bases from J, with 10 bases in between. From germline, CDR1 is LNHDA and CDR2 SQIVND (reference sequence). The CDR3 DNA is TGTGCCAGTAACGAGGGGGGCTCCTACAATGAGCAGTTCTTC. Its translation: CASNEGGSYNEQFF.

This clonotype was seen repeatedly, ten times or more. The V and J genes are TRBV24-1 and TRBJ2-7; 9 bases are a match to TRBD2. From germline, CDR1 is KGHDR and CDR2 SFDVKD. CDR3 length: 15 amino acids. Unmatched junction bases numbered 9, after V lost 4 bases and J lost 6 bases. The CDR3 DNA follows: TGTGCCACCAGTGACCCGACTAGCGGTAACTTCGAGCAGTACTTC. This gives the protein CATSDPTSGNFEQYF.

This clonotype came up many times. The chain is built from TRBV10-3 and TRBJ1-5; D is perhaps TRBD1 (6 bases). The CDR3 is made up of 18 amino acids. Germline V gene lookup returns CDR1 ENHRY and CDR2 SYGVKD. Trimming pared 3 bases from V and 0 bases from J, leaving 18 bases between. The CDR3 spells CAISDPTDSDYSNQPQHF. CDR3 nucleotides: TGTGCCATCAGTGACCCAACGGACAGTGACTATAGCAATCAGCCCCAGCATTTT.

This clonotype has more than one count but fewer than ten. The chain employs TRBV29-1 and TRBJ2-7; TRBD1 matches at 9 bases. The V segment lost 0 bases and the J segment 2 bases; nucleotides outside the gene matches: 5. CDR1 is SQVTM and CDR2 is ANQGSEA in the germline V gene. The CDR3 runs to 15 residues. CDR3 region: CSVEDPGTGTYEQYF. CDR3 DNA: TGCAGCGTTGAAGACCCCGGGACAGGGACCTACGAGCAGTACTTC.

This clonotype has at least ten counts. The chain employs TRBV11-1 and TRBJ2-5; D possibly corresponds to TRBD1 (5 bases). Germline V gene lookup returns CDR1 SGHAT and CDR2 FQDESV (reference sequence). Trimming stripped 5 bases from V and 6 bases from J, with 25 bases between. CDR3 size: 17 residues. CDR3 bases: TGTGCCAGCAGCCTTGGCCCAGGGTTTACGGAACAGAAGACCCAGTACTTC. Its translation is CASSLGPGFTEQKTQYF.

Many counts were recorded for this clonotype. This chain connects TRBV19 to TRBJ2-2; D possibly uses TRBD1 or TRBD2 (5 bases each). Trimming left V 6 bases short and J 0 bases short, with 11 bases between. The length of the CDR3 is 15 residues. Per germline, CDR1 LNHDA and CDR2 SQIVND (reference sequence). The CDR3 spells CASRSGTANTGELFF. In DNA form, the CDR3 reads TGTGCCAGTAGATCCGGGACGGCGAACACCGGGGAGCTGTTTTTT. Together with reference TRBV19 and TRBJ2-2, the CDR3 gives the full variable domain: DGGITQSPKYLFRKEGQNVTLSCEQNLNHDAMYWYRQDPGQGLRLIYYSQIVNDFQKGDIAEGYSVSREKKESFPLTVTSAQKNPTAFYLCASRSGTANTGELFFGEGSRLTVL.

This clonotype was found many times. One end of the junction varies from germline; a read error may be responsible. The chain uses TRBV5-1 and TRBJ2-4; D possibly corresponds to TRBD1 (5 bases). CDR3 size: 13 residues. CDR1 is SGHRS, CDR2 YFSETQ, per germline. CDR3 in DNA: TGCGCCAGCAGCTTAAGCAGGGTGGACATTAAGTACTTC. It translates to CASSLSRVDIKYF. Full variable domain (rest looked up from reference TRBV5-1 and TRBJ2-4): KAGVTQTPRYLIKTRGQQVTLSCSPISGHRSVSWYQQTPGQGLQFLFEYFSETQRNKGNFPGRFSGRQFSNSRSEMNVSTLELGDSALYLCASSLSRVDIKYFGAGTRLSVL.

Many counts were recorded for this clonotype. This chain links TRBV4-1 with TRBJ1-5; 7 bases are a match to TRBD1. From germline, CDR1 is MGHRA and CDR2 YSYEKL. V gave up 1 base and J gave up 3 bases; unmatched junction bases: 3. This CDR3 has 15 amino acids. CDR3 sequence: CASSQGGGINQPQHF. The CDR3 DNA follows: TGCGCCAGCAGCCAAGGAGGGGGCATCAATCAGCCCCAGCATTTT.

This clonotype appeared many times. At one end the junction does not follow the germline gene, possibly because of a read error. This chain connects TRBV5-1 to TRBJ1-5; D not certain. The CDR3 runs to 13 residues. The V gene's germline CDR1 is SGHRS and CDR2 YFSETQ. The DNA of the CDR3 is TGTGCCAGCAGTCCCGGACGGAATCAGCCCCAGCATTTT. It translates to CASSPGRNQPQHF.

The CDR3, as DNA: TGTGCCAGCAGACACGAGGAGCTTGAGCAGTACTTC. It is translated as CASRHEELEQYF. This chain links TRBV6-4 with TRBJ2-7; D gene ambiguous. The CDR3 totals 12 residues. In germline, CDR1 is MRHNA, CDR2 SNTAGT. V lost 6 bases to trimming and J lost 7 bases, with 13 bases between them.

This clonotype has at least ten counts. The chain recombines TRBV12-3 or TRBV12-4 with TRBJ2-2, with 10 bases fitting TRBD1. CDR3 size: 16 residues. The ends lost 6 bases at V and 3 bases at J; junction bases unmatched: 7. The CDR3 DNA is TGTGCCAGCAGCTATTTTGGGACAGGGGACACCGGGGAGCTGTTTTTT. This translates into CASSYFGTGDTGELFF.

This clonotype was counted between two and nine times. The chain combines TRBV10-3 with TRBJ2-4; 8 nucleotides line up with TRBD2. The V gene end was trimmed by 11 bases and the J gene end by 0 bases; junction bases not matched to a gene: 9. Germline loops: CDR1 ENHRY, CDR2 SYGVKD. The CDR3 spans 15 residues. DNA for the CDR3: TGTGCCCCTAAAGAAAGCGGGAGAGCCAAAAACATTCAGTACTTC. Translating it yields CAPKESGRAKNIQYF.

This clonotype has a handful of counts. The rearrangement joins TRBV2 to TRBJ1-5; 9 nucleotides agree with TRBD1. The CDR3 loop spans 15 amino acids. The germline CDR1 and CDR2 sequences are SNHLY and FYNNEI. V shed 6 bases, J shed 6 bases, and the junction held 9 bases outside the gene matches. The DNA for the CDR3 is TGTGCCAGCAGAACAGGGGGCGGAACGGGTCAGCCCCAGCATTTT. This translates into CASRTGGGTGQPQHF.

In its sample, this clonotype was seen a few times. The chain's CDR3 is CASSTPVQHGGYTF. The CDR3 DNA reads TGTGCCAGCAGTACCCCGGTACAGCATGGGGGTTACACCTTC. The chain uses TRBV6-1 and TRBJ1-2; a weak D match, TRBD1 (5 bases). V dropped 5 bases and J dropped 11 bases, with 21 bases sitting between them. CDR1 is MNHNS, CDR2 SASEGT, per germline. The CDR3 loop spans 14 amino acids.

This clonotype was found many times. The chain carries TRBV24-1 and TRBJ1-2; 9 bases line up with TRBD1. This CDR3 comprises 15 residues. Germline-derived CDR1 and CDR2 are KGHDR and SFDVKD. V trimming: 4 bases; J trimming: 4 bases; junction bases outside the gene matches: 6. CDR3 loop: CATSDPGTGFYGYTF. The DNA for the CDR3 is TGTGCCACCAGTGACCCCGGGACAGGGTTCTATGGCTACACCTTC.

There are many counts of this clonotype. The rearrangement uses TRBV12-3 or TRBV12-4 and TRBJ2-5, with a possible D match to TRBD2 (6 bases). The CDR3 covers 13 residues. V was cut by 6 bases and J by 1 base, with 9 bases left in between. CDR3 coding DNA: TGTGCCAGCAGCCGGGGGACCCAAGAGACCCAGTACTTC. Translation gives CASSRGTQETQYF.

This clonotype was seen a handful of times. J is TRBJ2-2 and V is TRBV5-1, with TRBD2 matching over 8 bases. With V trimmed by 7 bases and J by 4 bases, 6 bases remained unmatched. CDR1 is SGHRS, CDR2 YFSETQ, per germline. The CDR3 is made up of 14 amino acids. The DNA of the CDR3 is TGCGCCAGCTCGGTGCGGGGGGTCACCGGGGAGCTGTTTTTT. It translates to CASSVRGVTGELFF.

This clonotype showed up many times. The rearrangement links TRBV5-1 to TRBJ2-5; D unresolved. V was trimmed by 0 bases and J by 4 bases, leaving 10 bases between them. The germline CDR1 and CDR2 sequences are SGHRS and YFSETQ. The CDR3 is 14 residues long. Written as DNA, the CDR3 is TGCGCCAGCAGCTTGGAACTGAACTCAGAGACCCAGTACTTC. Residues: CASSLELNSETQYF.

This clonotype came up many times. The rearrangement uses TRBV6-1 and TRBJ1-1; D is perhaps TRBD1 (6 bases). Trimming removed 4 bases at V and 6 bases at J, with 9 bases between. Germline V gene data show CDR1 as MNHNS and CDR2 as SASEGT. CDR3 length: 12 residues. The CDR3 DNA follows: TGTGCCAGCAGTGGACAGGTAGCTGAAGCTTTCTTT. It encodes CASSGQVAEAFF.

This clonotype was recorded many times. The junction departs from germline at one end; a sequencing error may be responsible. This chain uses TRBV30 with TRBJ1-5, with TRBD1 identical over 10 bases. The CDR3 has 13 amino acids. Germline CDR1 is GTSNPN and CDR2 is SVGIG (reference sequence). CDR3 in DNA: TGTGCCGGGAGTGGGACAGGGGATCAGCCCCAGCATTTT. Protein: CAGSGTGDQPQHF.

This clonotype has ten or more counts. The V call is TRBV12-5, the J call TRBJ1-1; unclear D gene. The V and J ends lost 3 bases and 2 bases respectively, with 19 bases between them. In germline, CDR1 is LGHNT, CDR2 FRNRAP. The CDR3 has 17 residues. The CDR3 reads CASGFTPPGPVNTEAFF. The CDR3, as DNA: TGTGCTAGTGGTTTCACACCCCCCGGACCGGTAAACACTGAAGCTTTCTTT. The variable domain in full, completed from reference TRBV12-5 and TRBJ1-1, reads DARVTQTPRHKVTEMGQEVTMRCQPILGHNTVFWYRQTMMQGLELLAYFRNRAPLDDSGMPKDRFSAEMPDATLATLKIQPSEPRDSAVYFCASGFTPPGPVNTEAFFGQGTRLTVV.

This clonotype was seen at least ten times. The gene calls are TRBV30 and TRBJ2-7; D may be TRBD2 (6 bases). V was cut by 5 bases and J by 6 bases, with 26 bases left in between. Germline V CDR1 and CDR2: GTSNPN, SVGIG (reference sequence). The CDR3 runs 16 residues. The CDR3 nucleotides are TGTGCCTGGGCGATTAGGGGAGGACTCTTCGAATCCGAGCAGTACTTC. It is translated as CAWAIRGGLFESEQYF.